The 5 T cell receptor beta chains below were found in one sample sequenced in a study of CD8+ T cells in alopecia areata. As the sequencing template, cDNA was produced by extracting RNA and reverse transcribing it. Some clones are missing from TCRdb's copy, which holds only in-frame ones; the method was immunoSEQ multiplex PCR. The sample comprises about 130,000 clones, approximately 58% of which are singletons, and less than 5.5% rests with the top ten. The sample in question was CD4+ T cells sorted from blood, obtained at week 0. The receptors stem from a human donor with alopecia areata.

Only a few counts were recorded for this clone. The chain joins TRBV2 to TRBJ2-7; 7 bases line up with TRBD1. This CDR3 region has 14 residues. The germline CDR1 and CDR2 sequences are SNHLY and FYNNEI. V trimming: 6 bases; J trimming: 5 bases; junction bases outside the gene matches: 10. CDR3 DNA sequence: TGTGCCAGCAGGGAGGACAGGTCGCCTGACGAGCAGTACTTC. It translates to CASREDRSPDEQYF.

This clone appeared a single time. The gene calls are TRBV7-2 and TRBJ1-2, with D uncertain. The V end lost 4 bases, the J end lost 4 bases, and 13 bases lay between the germline ends. The CDR3 covers 14 residues. CDR1 is SGHTA and CDR2 is FQGNSA in the germline V gene. The chain's CDR3 is CASSYTESSYGYTF. The CDR3 DNA reads as TGTGCCAGCAGCTATACGGAATCGTCCTATGGCTACACCTTC.

This chain joins TRBV7-2 and TRBJ1-2, with D tentatively TRBD1 (5 bases). The length of the CDR3 is 14 residues. Trimming left V 5 bases short and J 8 bases short, with 18 bases between. Germline CDR1 SGHTA, CDR2 FQGNSA. In DNA form, the CDR3 reads TGTGCCAGCAGCCCGATGGACACTCCGGACGGCTACACCTTC. This sequence encodes CASSPMDTPDGYTF.

This clone turned up a few times. This chain uses TRBV6-6 with TRBJ1-4, with D unclear. Germline V gives CDR1 MNHNY, CDR2 SVGAGI (reference sequence). The CDR3 totals 13 residues. V was cut by 7 bases and J by 8 bases, with 14 bases left in between. CDR3 sequence (DNA): TGTGCCAGCATCCCCCGGCGGGGAGAAAAACTGTTTTTT. Protein product: CASIPRRGEKLFF.

The chain carries TRBV7-2 and TRBJ2-3; D call uncertain. Germline lookup yields CDR1 SGHTA and CDR2 FQGNSA. The V end lost 4 bases, the J end lost 11 bases, and 16 bases lay between the germline ends. CDR3 length: 13 amino acids. The CDR3 nucleotides read TGTGCCAGCAGCTCCTATGGAGAGACCAGGCAGTATTTT. It translates to CASSSYGETRQYF. Filled out from reference TRBV7-2 and TRBJ2-3, the complete variable domain reads GAGVSQSPSNKVTEKGKDVELRCDPISGHTALYWYRQSLGQGLEFLIYFQGNSAPDKSGLPSDRFSAERTGGSVSTLTIQRTQQEDSAVYLCASSSYGETRQYFGPGTRLTVL.